This passage covers 3 T cell receptor beta chains from one sample sequenced in a study of response to subunit inactivated influenza vaccine. One entry per CDR3 protein results from TCRdb running MiXCR on the RT-PCR reads. The sample has hundreds of thousands of distinct CDR3 sequences, 25% seen once; the top ten hold 1.9%. Sequenced material: CD4+ T cells sorted from PBMCs, taken around 5 days after vaccination. These receptor sequences come from a man in his fifties or sixties who received an inactivated influenza vaccine.

This clonotype came up a few times. The CDR3, as DNA: TGCGCCAGCAGCCAACAGCTGGGACAGGGGCGGGAGCAGTACTTC. This gives the protein CASSQQLGQGREQYF. This rearrangement joins TRBV4-3 to TRBJ2-7, with 10 bases aligning to TRBD1. The CDR3 loop spans 15 amino acids. J gave up 7 bases and V 2 bases, and 8 bases lay outside the gene matches. Germline V gene lookup returns CDR1 LGHNA and CDR2 YSLEER.

V is TRBV29-1 and J is TRBJ2-1, with D tentatively TRBD2 (6 bases). CDR3 length: 13 amino acids. Germline V gives CDR1 SQVTM, CDR2 ANQGSEA. V lost 5 bases and J 4 bases, leaving 12 bases between the germline ends. The CDR3 is CSVRGTPYNEQFF. The DNA of the CDR3 is TGCAGCGTTCGCGGGACTCCTTACAATGAGCAGTTCTTC.

V usage is TRBV6-1 and J usage is TRBJ2-7; 7 positions agree with TRBD1. Per the germline V gene, CDR1 is MNHNS and CDR2 is SASEGT. CDR3 length: 14 amino acids. The V segment lost 6 bases and the J segment 0 bases; nucleotides outside the gene matches: 5. The DNA of the CDR3 is TGTGCCAGCAGCGCGACAGGGACCTCCTACGAGCAGTACTTC. The encoded protein is CASSATGTSYEQYF.